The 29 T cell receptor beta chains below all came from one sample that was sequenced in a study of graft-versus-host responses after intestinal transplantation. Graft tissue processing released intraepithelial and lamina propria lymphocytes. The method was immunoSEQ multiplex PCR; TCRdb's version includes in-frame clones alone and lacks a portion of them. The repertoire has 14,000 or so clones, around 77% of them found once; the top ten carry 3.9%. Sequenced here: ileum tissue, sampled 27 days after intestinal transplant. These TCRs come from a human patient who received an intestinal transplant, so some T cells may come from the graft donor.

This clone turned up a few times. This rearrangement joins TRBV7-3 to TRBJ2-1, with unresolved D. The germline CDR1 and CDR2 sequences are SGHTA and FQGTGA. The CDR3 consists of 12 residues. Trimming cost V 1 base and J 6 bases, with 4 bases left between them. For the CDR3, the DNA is TGTGCCAGCAGCTTAAACATCAATGAGCAGTTCTTC. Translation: CASSLNINEQFF.

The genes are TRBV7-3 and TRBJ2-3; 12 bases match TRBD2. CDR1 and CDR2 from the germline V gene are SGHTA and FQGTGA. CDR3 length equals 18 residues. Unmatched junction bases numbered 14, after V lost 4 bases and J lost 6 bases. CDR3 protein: CASSSELAGGRHTDTQYF. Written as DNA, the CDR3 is TGTGCCAGCAGCTCCGAACTAGCGGGGGGAAGGCACACGGATACGCAGTATTTT.

The CDR3 is CASSWEGDSPLHF. The CDR3 bases are TGTGCCAGCAGCTGGGAGGGGGATTCACCCCTCCACTTT. V is TRBV7-9 and J is TRBJ1-6, with D tentatively TRBD1 (6 bases). Germline loops: CDR1 SEHNR, CDR2 FQNEAQ (reference sequence). CDR3 size: 13 residues. V lost 4 bases to trimming and J lost 8 bases, with 9 bases between them.

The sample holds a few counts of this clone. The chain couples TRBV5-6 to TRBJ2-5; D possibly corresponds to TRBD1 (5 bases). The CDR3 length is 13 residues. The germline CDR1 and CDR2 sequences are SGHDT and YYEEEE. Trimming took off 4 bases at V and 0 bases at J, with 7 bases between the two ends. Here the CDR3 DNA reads TGTGCCAGCAGCCGGACACACCAAGAGACCCAGTACTTC. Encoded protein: CASSRTHQETQYF.

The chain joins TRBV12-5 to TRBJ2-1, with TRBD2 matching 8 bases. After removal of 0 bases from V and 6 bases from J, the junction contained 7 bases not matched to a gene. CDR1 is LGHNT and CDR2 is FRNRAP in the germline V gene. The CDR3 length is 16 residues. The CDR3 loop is CASGLVRGGSGNEQFF. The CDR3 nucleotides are TGTGCTAGTGGTTTGGTCCGGGGGGGCTCGGGCAATGAGCAGTTCTTC.

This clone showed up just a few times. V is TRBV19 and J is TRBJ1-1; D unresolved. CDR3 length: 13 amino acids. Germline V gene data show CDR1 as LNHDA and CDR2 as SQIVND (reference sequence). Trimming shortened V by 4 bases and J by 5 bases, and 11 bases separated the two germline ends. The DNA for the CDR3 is TGTGCCAGTAGTAGAACTGCCGGGACTGAAGCTTTCTTT. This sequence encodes CASSRTAGTEAFF.

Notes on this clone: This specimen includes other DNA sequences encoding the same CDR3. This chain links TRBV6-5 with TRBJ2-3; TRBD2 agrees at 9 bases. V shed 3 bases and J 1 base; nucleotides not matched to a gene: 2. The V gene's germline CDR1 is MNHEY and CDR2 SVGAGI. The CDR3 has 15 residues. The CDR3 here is CASSYVAGGTDTQYF. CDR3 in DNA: TGTGCCAGCAGTTATGTAGCGGGAGGCACAGATACGCAGTATTTT.

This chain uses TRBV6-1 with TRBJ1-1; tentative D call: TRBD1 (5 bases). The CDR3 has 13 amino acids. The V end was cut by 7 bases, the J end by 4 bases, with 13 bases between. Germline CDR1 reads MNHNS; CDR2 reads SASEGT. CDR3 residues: CASISVGGTEAFF. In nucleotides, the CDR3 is TGTGCCAGCATAAGTGTCGGGGGCACTGAAGCTTTCTTT.

CDR3 loop: CASDRSGTGELFF. The CDR3 DNA reads TGTGCCAGTGACAGGTCGGGGACCGGGGAGCTGTTTTTT. The gene calls are TRBV19 and TRBJ2-2; D is possibly TRBD1 (6 bases). Trimming stripped 8 bases from V and 5 bases from J, with 12 bases between. The CDR3 totals 13 residues. CDR1 LNHDA and CDR2 SQIVND come from the germline V gene (reference sequence).

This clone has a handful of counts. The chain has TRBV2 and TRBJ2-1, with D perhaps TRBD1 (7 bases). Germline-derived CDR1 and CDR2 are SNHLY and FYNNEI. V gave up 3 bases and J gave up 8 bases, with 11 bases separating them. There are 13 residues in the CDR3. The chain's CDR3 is CASSDDREDEQFF. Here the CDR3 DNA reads TGTGCCAGCAGTGATGACAGGGAGGATGAGCAGTTCTTC.

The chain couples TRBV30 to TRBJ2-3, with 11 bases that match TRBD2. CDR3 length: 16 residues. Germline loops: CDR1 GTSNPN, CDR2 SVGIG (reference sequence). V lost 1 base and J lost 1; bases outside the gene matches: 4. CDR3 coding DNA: TGTGCCTGGAGTGGGCTAGCGGGGGGACGCACAGATACGCAGTATTTT. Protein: CAWSGLAGGRTDTQYF.

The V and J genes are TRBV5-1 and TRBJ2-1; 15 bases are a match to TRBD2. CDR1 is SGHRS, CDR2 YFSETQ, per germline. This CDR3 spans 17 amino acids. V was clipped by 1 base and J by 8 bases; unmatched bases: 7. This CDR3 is CASSLPEGLAGGDEQFF. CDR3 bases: TGCGCCAGCAGCTTGCCAGAGGGACTAGCGGGGGGAGATGAGCAGTTCTTC. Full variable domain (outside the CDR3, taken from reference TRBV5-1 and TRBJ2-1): KAGVTQTPRYLIKTRGQQVTLSCSPISGHRSVSWYQQTPGQGLQFLFEYFSETQRNKGNFPGRFSGRQFSNSRSEMNVSTLELGDSALYLCASSLPEGLAGGDEQFFGPGTRLTVL.

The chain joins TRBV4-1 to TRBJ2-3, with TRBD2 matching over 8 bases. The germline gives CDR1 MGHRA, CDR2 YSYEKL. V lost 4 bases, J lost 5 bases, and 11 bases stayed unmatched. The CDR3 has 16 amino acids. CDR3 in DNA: TGCGCCAGCAGCCCGGCCGGGACTAGAGATCAAGATACGCAGTATTTT. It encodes CASSPAGTRDQDTQYF.

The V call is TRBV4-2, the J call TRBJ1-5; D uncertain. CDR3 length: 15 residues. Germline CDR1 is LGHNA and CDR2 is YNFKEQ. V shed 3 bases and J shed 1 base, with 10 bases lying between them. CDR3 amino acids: CASSHSTESNQPQHF. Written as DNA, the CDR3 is TGTGCCAGCAGCCACTCCACAGAGAGCAATCAGCCCCAGCATTTT.

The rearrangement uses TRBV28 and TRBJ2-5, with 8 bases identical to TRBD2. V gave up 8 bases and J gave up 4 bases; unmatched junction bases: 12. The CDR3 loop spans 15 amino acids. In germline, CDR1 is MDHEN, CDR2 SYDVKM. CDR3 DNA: TGTGCCAGCTGGACCGGGGGACTAGAGTCAGAGACCCAGTACTTC. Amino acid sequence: CASWTGGLESETQYF.

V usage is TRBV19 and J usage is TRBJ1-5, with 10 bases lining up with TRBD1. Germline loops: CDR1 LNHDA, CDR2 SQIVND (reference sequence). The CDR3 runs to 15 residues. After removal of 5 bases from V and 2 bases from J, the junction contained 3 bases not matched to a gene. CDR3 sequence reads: CASSGTGAGNQPQHF. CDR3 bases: TGTGCCAGTAGTGGGACAGGGGCGGGCAATCAGCCCCAGCATTTT.

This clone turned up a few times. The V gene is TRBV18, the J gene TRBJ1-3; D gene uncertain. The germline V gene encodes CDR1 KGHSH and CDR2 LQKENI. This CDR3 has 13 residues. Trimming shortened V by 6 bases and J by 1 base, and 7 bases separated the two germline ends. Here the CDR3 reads CASSPGSGNTIYF. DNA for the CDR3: TGTGCCAGCTCCCCCGGGTCTGGAAACACCATATATTTT.

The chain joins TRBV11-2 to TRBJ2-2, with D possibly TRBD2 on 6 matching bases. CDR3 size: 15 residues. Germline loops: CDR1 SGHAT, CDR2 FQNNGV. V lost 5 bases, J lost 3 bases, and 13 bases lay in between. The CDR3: CASSPPGVDTGELFF. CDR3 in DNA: TGTGCCAGCAGCCCTCCGGGGGTCGACACCGGGGAGCTGTTTTTT.

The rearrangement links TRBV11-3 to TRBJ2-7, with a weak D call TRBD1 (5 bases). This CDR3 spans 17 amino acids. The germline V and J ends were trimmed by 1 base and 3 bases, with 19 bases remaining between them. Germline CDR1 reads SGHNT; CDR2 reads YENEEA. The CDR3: CASSLVGPRVGYYEQYV. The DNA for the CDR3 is TGTGCCAGCAGCTTAGTGGGGCCCCGGGTGGGATACTACGAGCAGTACGTC.

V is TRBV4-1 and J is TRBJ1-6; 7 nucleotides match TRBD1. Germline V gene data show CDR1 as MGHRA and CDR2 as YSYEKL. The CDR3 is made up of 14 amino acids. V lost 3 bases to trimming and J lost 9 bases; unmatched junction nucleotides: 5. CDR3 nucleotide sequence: TGCGCCAGCAGCCACCGGGACAGTCTTTCACCCCTCCACTTT. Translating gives CASSHRDSLSPLHF.

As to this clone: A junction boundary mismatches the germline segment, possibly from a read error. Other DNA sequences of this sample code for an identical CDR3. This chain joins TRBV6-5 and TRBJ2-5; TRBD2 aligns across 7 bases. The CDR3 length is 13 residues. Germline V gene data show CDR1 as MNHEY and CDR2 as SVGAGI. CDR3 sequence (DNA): TGTGCCAGCAGTACTAGCGTCCAAGAGACTCAGTACTTC. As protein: CASSTSVQETQYF.

CDR3 DNA: TGTGCCAGCAGTTCCGGGACTAGCGGGGGTATAACGCAGTATTTT. Protein product: CASSSGTSGGITQYF. V is TRBV27 and J is TRBJ2-3; 14 nucleotides line up with TRBD2. The V gene's germline CDR1 is MNHEY and CDR2 SMNVEV (reference sequence). V shed 4 bases, J shed 9 bases, and the junction held 6 bases outside the gene matches. The CDR3 loop spans 15 amino acids.

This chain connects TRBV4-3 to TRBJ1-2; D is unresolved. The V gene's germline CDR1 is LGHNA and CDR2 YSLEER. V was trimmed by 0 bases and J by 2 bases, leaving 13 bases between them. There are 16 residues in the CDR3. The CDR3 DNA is TGCGCCAGCAGCCAAGATCGAGGGATTGGGAACTATGGCTACACCTTC. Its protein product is CASSQDRGIGNYGYTF.

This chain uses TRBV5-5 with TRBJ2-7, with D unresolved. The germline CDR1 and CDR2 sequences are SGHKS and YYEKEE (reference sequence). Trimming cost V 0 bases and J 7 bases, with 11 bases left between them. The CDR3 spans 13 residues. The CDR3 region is CASSLEIGWEQYV. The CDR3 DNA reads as TGTGCCAGCAGCTTGGAAATAGGGTGGGAGCAGTACGTC.

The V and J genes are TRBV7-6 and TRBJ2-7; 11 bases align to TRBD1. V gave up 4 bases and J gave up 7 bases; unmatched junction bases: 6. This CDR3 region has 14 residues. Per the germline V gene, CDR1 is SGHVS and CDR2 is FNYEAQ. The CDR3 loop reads CASSSDRGPGEQYF. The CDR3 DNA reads TGTGCCAGCAGCTCGGACAGGGGGCCAGGGGAGCAGTACTTC. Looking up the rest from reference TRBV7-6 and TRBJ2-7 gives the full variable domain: GAGVSQSPRYKVTKRGQDVALRCDPISGHVSLYWYRQALGQGPEFLTYFNYEAQQDKSGLPNDRFSAERPEGSISTLTIQRTEQRDSAMYRCASSSDRGPGEQYFGPGTRLTVT.

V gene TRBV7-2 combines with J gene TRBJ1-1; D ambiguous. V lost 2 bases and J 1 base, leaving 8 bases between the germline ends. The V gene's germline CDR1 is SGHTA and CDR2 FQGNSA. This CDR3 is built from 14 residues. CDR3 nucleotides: TGTGCCAGCAGCTTACTGCGTTCGAACACTGAAGCTTTCTTT. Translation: CASSLLRSNTEAFF.

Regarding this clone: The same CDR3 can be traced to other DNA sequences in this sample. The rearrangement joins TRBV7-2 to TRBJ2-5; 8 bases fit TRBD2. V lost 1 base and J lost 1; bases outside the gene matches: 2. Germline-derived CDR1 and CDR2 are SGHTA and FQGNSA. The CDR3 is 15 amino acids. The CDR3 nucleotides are TGTGCCAGCAGCTTAGGCGGGGGGCCCCAAGAGACCCAGTACTTC. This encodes CASSLGGGPQETQYF.

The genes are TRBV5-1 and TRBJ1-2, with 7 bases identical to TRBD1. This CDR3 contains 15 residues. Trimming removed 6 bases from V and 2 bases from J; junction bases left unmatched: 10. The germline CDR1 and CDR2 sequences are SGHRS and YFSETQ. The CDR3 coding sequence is TGCGCCAGCACTGACCAGGGGGATCGGAACTATGGCTACACCTTC. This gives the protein CASTDQGDRNYGYTF.

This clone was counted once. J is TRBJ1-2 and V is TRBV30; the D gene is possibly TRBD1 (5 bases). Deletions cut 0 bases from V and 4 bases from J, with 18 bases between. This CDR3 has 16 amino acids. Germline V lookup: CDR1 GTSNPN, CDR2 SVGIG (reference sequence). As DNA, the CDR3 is TGTGCCTGGAGTGTAAGAGGCACTTGGGGCCGCTATGGCTACACCTTC. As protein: CAWSVRGTWGRYGYTF.